The next 20 T cell receptor beta chains were all read from a single sample in a study of response to subunit inactivated influenza vaccine. A single record per CDR3 protein comes from TCRdb applying MiXCR to the RT-PCR reads. The sample holds hundreds of thousands of distinct CDR3 sequences, approximately 14% seen once. The input for sequencing was PBMCs from blood, taken 11 to 12 days after vaccination. These receptors originate from a man in his fifties who received an inactivated influenza vaccine.

CDR3 residues: CASSVFLAGVIWETQYF. In nucleotides, the CDR3 is TGTGCCAGCAGCGTATTCCTAGCGGGAGTGATTTGGGAGACCCAGTACTTC. The chain combines TRBV11-2 with TRBJ2-5, with TRBD2 matching 10 bases. Per the germline V gene, CDR1 is SGHAT and CDR2 is FQNNGV. The CDR3 extends over 17 amino acids. Germline trimming cut 5 bases from V and 5 bases from J; bases unmatched to any gene: 14. The full variable domain, rest sourced from reference TRBV11-2 and TRBJ2-5, is EAGVAQSPRYKIIEKRQSVAFWCNPISGHATLYWYQQILGQGPKLLIQFQNNGVVDDSQLPKDRFSAERLKGVDSTLKIQPAKLEDSAVYLCASSVFLAGVIWETQYFGPGTRLLVL.

This rearrangement joins TRBV7-9 to TRBJ2-5; weak D call: TRBD1 (6 bases). CDR1 is SEHNR and CDR2 is FQNEAQ in the germline V gene (reference sequence). V shed 2 bases and J shed 5 bases, with 12 bases lying between them. This CDR3 has 14 residues. CDR3 amino acids: CASSLLGALETQYF. The CDR3 DNA reads TGTGCCAGCAGCTTATTGGGGGCCCTTGAGACCCAGTACTTC.

In its sample, this clonotype was seen a few times. The chain couples TRBV11-2 to TRBJ2-6; possibly TRBD1 or TRBD2 for D (5 bases each). Germline V gene data show CDR1 as SGHAT and CDR2 as FQNNGV. Trimming left V 1 base short and J 1 base short, with 11 bases between. This CDR3 has 17 residues. The CDR3, as DNA: TGTGCCAGCAGCTTAGGGGACGGAAGGTCTGGGGCCAACGTCCTGACTTTC. This gives the protein CASSLGDGRSGANVLTF. The full variable domain, rest sourced from reference TRBV11-2 and TRBJ2-6, is EAGVAQSPRYKIIEKRQSVAFWCNPISGHATLYWYQQILGQGPKLLIQFQNNGVVDDSQLPKDRFSAERLKGVDSTLKIQPAKLEDSAVYLCASSLGDGRSGANVLTFGAGSRLTVL.

This chain joins TRBV20-1 and TRBJ2-3, with 7 bases that match TRBD2. With V trimmed by 3 bases and J by 1 base, 7 bases remained unmatched. The CDR3 loop spans 15 amino acids. Germline V lookup: CDR1 DFQATT, CDR2 SNEGSKA (reference sequence). CDR3 loop: CSASRASGGTDTQYF. The CDR3 coding sequence is TGCAGTGCTAGTAGGGCCAGCGGGGGCACAGATACGCAGTATTTT.

This clonotype was seen more than once but under ten times. This chain links TRBV5-1 with TRBJ2-7; 10 positions agree with TRBD2. The CDR3 length is 14 residues. V dropped 6 bases and J dropped 5; count of bases not matched to a gene: 8. Germline V gene sequence: CDR1 SGHRS, CDR2 YFSETQ. CDR3 protein: CASTKGGTSDEQYF. The CDR3, as DNA: TGCGCCAGCACTAAGGGGGGGACTAGCGACGAGCAGTACTTC.

In the case of this clonotype: Relative to the germline gene, one junction end is altered; a read error may explain this. The chain couples TRBV4-2 to TRBJ2-2; no firm D call. Looked up from germline, CDR1 is LGHNA and CDR2 is YNFKEQ. The CDR3 consists of 17 residues. The CDR3 bases are TGTGCCAGCAGCCAAGATTCTCTAGGAAGGATCACCCGGGAGCTGTTTTTT. It encodes CASSQDSLGRITRELFF.

This clonotype occurred a few times. The chain is built from TRBV28 and TRBJ2-2; weak D call: TRBD1 (6 bases). CDR1 is MDHEN, CDR2 SYDVKM, per germline. The CDR3 loop spans 17 amino acids. V lost 6 bases to trimming and J lost 3 bases, with 20 bases between them. The CDR3 DNA sequence: TGTGCCAGCAGGGAGGATTCAGACAGGTCCTACACCGGGGAGCTGTTTTTT. This sequence encodes CASREDSDRSYTGELFF.

The rearrangement joins TRBV20-1 to TRBJ2-1; D unclear. Trimming removed 2 bases at V and 1 base at J, with 9 bases between. The germline V gene has CDR1 DFQATT and CDR2 SNEGSKA (reference sequence). CDR3 length: 14 residues. The CDR3 spells CSARFRESYNEQFF. In nucleotides, the CDR3 is TGCAGTGCTAGATTTAGGGAATCCTACAATGAGCAGTTCTTC.

This clonotype turned up a few times. The CDR3 spells CASSPQEGERETQYF. The CDR3 DNA is TGTGCCAGCTCACCACAGGAGGGGGAAAGGGAGACCCAGTACTTC. The chain links TRBV18 to TRBJ2-5, with D possibly called TRBD1 or TRBD2 (6 bases each). Trimming removed 1 base from V and 5 bases from J, with 14 bases in between. CDR1 KGHSH and CDR2 LQKENI come from the germline V gene. This CDR3 spans 15 amino acids.

This clonotype came up a few times. The CDR3 loop reads CASSQGPGGTYEQYF. In DNA form, the CDR3 reads TGCGCCAGCAGCCAAGGTCCAGGGGGAACCTACGAGCAGTACTTC. The chain is built from TRBV4-3 and TRBJ2-7; TRBD1 agrees at 7 bases. The CDR3 length is 15 residues. Germline CDR1 is LGHNA and CDR2 is YSLEER. V lost 1 base, J lost 2 bases, and 5 bases stayed unmatched.

The CDR3 region is CASSQQRTSGTNTGELFF. The CDR3 DNA reads TGCGCCAGCAGCCAGCAACGTACTAGCGGAACAAACACCGGGGAGCTGTTTTTT. The chain has TRBV4-1 and TRBJ2-2; 8 bases map to TRBD2. This CDR3 contains 18 residues. After removal of 3 bases from V and 2 bases from J, the junction contained 11 bases not matched to a gene. CDR1 is MGHRA, CDR2 YSYEKL, per germline.

The gene calls are TRBV20-1 and TRBJ2-3; TRBD1 matches at 9 bases. CDR3 length: 14 residues. The junction had 6 bases not matched to a gene; V was cut back by 3 bases and J by 5 bases. Germline assignment: CDR1 DFQATT and CDR2 SNEGSKA (reference sequence). CDR3 sequence reads: CSASLGQGRDTQYF. As DNA, the CDR3 is TGCAGTGCTAGTCTTGGACAGGGGAGAGATACGCAGTATTTT.

The genes are TRBV7-2 and TRBJ2-5, with D unresolved. Germline-derived CDR1 and CDR2 are SGHTA and FQGNSA. The length of the CDR3 is 15 residues. Trimming left V 2 bases short and J 5 bases short, with 15 bases between. CDR3 loop: CASSLNRVSRETQYF. The CDR3 region has the DNA TGTGCCAGCAGCTTAAACCGGGTCAGTAGGGAGACCCAGTACTTC.

This clonotype appeared a single time. V and J are TRBV7-2 and TRBJ2-2; D remains unclear. Trimming removed 7 bases at V and 4 bases at J, with 13 bases between. The germline gives CDR1 SGHTA, CDR2 FQGNSA. The CDR3 is 14 residues long. The DNA of the CDR3 is TGTGCCAGCACCCGGCAGCTTAGCACCGGGGAGCTGTTTTTT. It codes for CASTRQLSTGELFF.

The J gene is TRBJ2-1, the V gene TRBV5-5, with 10 bases aligning to TRBD2. This CDR3 contains 17 residues. Unmatched junction bases numbered 11, after V lost 0 bases and J lost 8 bases. In germline, CDR1 is SGHKS, CDR2 YYEKEE (reference sequence). In DNA, the CDR3 is TGTGCCAGCAGCTTGGGGGGGGCTAGCGGGAGTGGGTATGAGCAGTTCTTC. Amino acid sequence: CASSLGGASGSGYEQFF.

In this sample, this clonotype turned up many times. In DNA, the CDR3 is TGTGCCAGCAGTTTATATCGGGGTGCTAATCAGCCCCAGCATTTT. It is translated as CASSLYRGANQPQHF. The genes are TRBV27 and TRBJ1-5; D is unclear. CDR1 and CDR2 from the germline V gene are MNHEY and SMNVEV (reference sequence). V was cut by 1 base and J by 4 bases, with 11 bases left in between. The CDR3 length is 15 residues.

This clonotype was seen repeatedly, ten times or more. This sequence joins TRBV12-3 or TRBV12-4 and TRBJ2-2; D possibly corresponds to TRBD1 (6 bases). The CDR3 length is 16 residues. Between the trimmed V and J ends, which lost 4 bases and 0 bases, there was a span of 12 bases. The CDR3 reads CASSSDRLTNTGELFF. DNA for the CDR3: TGTGCCAGCAGTTCGGACAGACTTACGAACACCGGGGAGCTGTTTTTT.

The V gene is TRBV4-2, the J gene TRBJ2-6, with 8 bases matching TRBD2. CDR1 is LGHNA and CDR2 is YNFKEQ in the germline V gene. The CDR3 consists of 18 residues. V lost 4 bases to trimming and J lost 0 bases; unmatched junction nucleotides: 8. CDR3 in DNA: TGTGCCAGCAGCCCCGGGGGGGCCTATTACTCTGGGGCCAACGTCCTGACTTTC. Protein product: CASSPGGAYYSGANVLTF.

This CDR3 is CASSLVTGANEKLFF. In DNA, the CDR3 is TGTGCCAGCAGCTTAGTCACAGGAGCTAATGAAAAACTGTTTTTT. The rearrangement joins TRBV7-2 to TRBJ1-4; TRBD1 might be the D (5 bases). The ends were cut back, 1 base at V and 3 bases at J, with 9 bases in the middle. In germline, CDR1 is SGHTA, CDR2 FQGNSA. The CDR3 length is 15 residues.

The chain joins TRBV5-5 to TRBJ1-5; no firm D call. This CDR3 region has 13 residues. V lost 2 bases, J lost 3 bases, and 6 bases lay in between. Per the germline V gene, CDR1 is SGHKS and CDR2 is YYEKEE (reference sequence). CDR3 loop: CASSFGNNQPQHF. The CDR3 nucleotides read TGTGCCAGCAGCTTTGGGAACAATCAGCCCCAGCATTTT. Full variable domain (missing parts from reference TRBV5-5 and TRBJ1-5): DAGVTQSPTHLIKTRGQQVTLRCSPISGHKSVSWYQQVLGQGPQFIFQYYEKEERGRGNFPDRFSARQFPNYSSELNVNALLLGDSALYLCASSFGNNQPQHFGDGTRLSIL.